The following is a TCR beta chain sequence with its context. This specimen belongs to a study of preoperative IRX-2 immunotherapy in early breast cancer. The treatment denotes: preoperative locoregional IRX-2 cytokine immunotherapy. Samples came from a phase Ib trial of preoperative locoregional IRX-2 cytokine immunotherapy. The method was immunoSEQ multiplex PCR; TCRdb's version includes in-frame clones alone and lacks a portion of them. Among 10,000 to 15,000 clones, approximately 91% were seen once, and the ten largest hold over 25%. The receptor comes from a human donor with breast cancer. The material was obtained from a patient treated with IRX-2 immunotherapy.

CDR3 nucleotides: TGTGCCAGCAGTTCCAGGACTACCCCGACAGATACGCAGTATTTT. It translates to CASSSRTTPTDTQYF. The gene calls are TRBV6-5 and TRBJ2-3, with D tentatively TRBD2 (6 bases). V lost 4 bases to trimming and J lost 3 bases, with 14 bases between them. CDR3 length: 15 residues. Germline V gene lookup returns CDR1 MNHEY and CDR2 SVGAGI.